The clone carrying this T cell receptor beta chain has at least ten counts. The data are from a study of T cell repertoires in cytomegalovirus infection. The germline CDR1 and CDR2 sequences are MDHEN and SYDVKM. V was pared by 3 bases and J by 5 bases, with 19 bases between. The CDR3 loop spans 16 amino acids. Using its own MiXCR run on the reads, TCRdb lists one record per CDR3 protein. The table lists approximately 70,000 distinct CDR3 sequences, over 3.5% of them singletons. Sequenced: PBMCs. This clonotype originated in a human donor in good health (CMV status not recorded). Some clones in this sample may be carry-over from other donors' samples. The chain has TRBV28 and TRBJ2-5; weak D call: TRBD2 (6 bases). CDR3 residues: CASSFLAGTVPETQYF. CDR3 sequence (DNA): TGTGCCAGCAGTTTTCTCGCGGGAACCGTACCGGAGACCCAGTACTTC.